This T cell receptor beta chain stems from a study of T cell responses to AZD1222 COVID-19 vaccine. At the level of the study: Pooled together were second doses at about 4 or about 12 weeks. Whole-study results and caveats: Nearly half of spike-specific TCRs reportedly target variant regions that are unmutated in the B.1.351 and B.1.1.7 variants. Compared with day 0, the breadth and depth of the Spike-specific TCR repertoire rose significantly after two doses of AZD1222. Clonal diversity was possibly underestimated, and the donors were mostly white British, with more females.

V was cut by 9 bases and J by 1 base, with 12 bases left in between. Germline assignment: CDR1 LGHDT and CDR2 YNNKEL (reference sequence). This CDR3 contains 14 residues. The method was immunoSEQ multiplex PCR; TCRdb's version includes in-frame clones alone and lacks a portion of them. The sample shows roughly 60,000 clones, around 84% of them seen only once. With regard to this clone: Its antigen remains unidentified.

The sequences come from peripheral blood, collected on day 0 of AZD1222 vaccination. This clonotype was obtained from an adult in good health. This sequence joins TRBV3-1 (or the pseudogene TRBV3-2) and TRBJ2-2; a possible D gene is TRBD1 (6 bases). The CDR3 DNA reads TGTGCCAGTCAGACAGGTTGGAACACCGGGGAGCTGTTTTTT. Translation gives CASQTGWNTGELFF.